One T cell receptor beta chain is described in this entry. Its cognate antigen has yet to be identified. No qualities accompany the bases; no much larger clone lies one base away. The CDR3 measures 14 amino acids from cysteine to phenylalanine. Only the CDR3 DNA stays, 42 bases, in frame from base 1. In the germline V gene, CDR1 corresponds to SGHNT and CDR2 to YENEEA. Between the V and J ends, shortened by 5 bases and 2 bases respectively, the junction contains 12 bases. This sample was taken from a study of control samples from healthy donors and cancer patients (dated by TCRdb to 2018 to 2020). Preparation of the library involved the immunoSEQ multiplex PCR assay. TCRdb provides this immuneACCESS table in a form limited to in-frame rearrangements. Some clones are lacking; in checked studies, under half of them reflect an unresolved V gene, and why the rest are absent is not known. Recorded for this sample are about 79,000 clones; roughly 93% of them occurred a single time. Around 1.3% of the sample is in the top ten clones.

This TCR was sampled from a woman aged 40 to 49 with lung cancer. The material sequenced was PBMCs. The V gene is TRBV11-3 and the J gene is TRBJ1-1, and perhaps TRBD1 as D gene, on 6 matching bases. The nucleotide sequence is TGTGCCAGCAGCCAAGGGGGTCGAAACACTGAAGCTTTCTTT. The encoded protein is CASSQGGRNTEAFF.